These 5 T cell receptor beta chains share one sample of origin, sequenced in a study of T cell responses to AZD1222 COVID-19 vaccine. This table comes from immunoSEQ multiplex PCR, and its TCRdb copy is limited to in-frame clones, with some not included. The data show 100,000 to 120,000 clones, roughly 80% seen once. The material sequenced was peripheral blood, taken on day 0 of AZD1222 vaccination. The receptors were gathered from an adult in good health.

J is TRBJ1-6 and V is TRBV10-3; the D is unclear. The CDR3 has 14 residues. The V end lost 1 base, the J end lost 7 bases, and 8 bases lay between the germline ends. CDR1 is ENHRY and CDR2 is SYGVKD in the germline V gene. The CDR3 nucleotides are TGTGCCATCAGTGAGTTTTCCCCCAATTCACCCCTCCACTTT. Translation gives CAISEFSPNSPLHF.

V gene TRBV24-1 combines with J gene TRBJ1-1; 7 nucleotides agree with TRBD1. Germline CDR1 and CDR2: KGHDR and SFDVKD. J lost 11 bases, V lost 3 bases, and 5 bases had no gene match. The CDR3 runs to 12 residues. CDR3 sequence reads: CATSDLQGSAFF. DNA of the CDR3: TGTGCCACCAGTGATCTACAGGGGAGCGCTTTCTTT.

The chain is built from TRBV5-1 and TRBJ2-7, with D perhaps TRBD1 (5 bases). Trimming removed 7 bases at V and 5 bases at J, with 10 bases between. Germline assignment: CDR1 SGHRS and CDR2 YFSETQ. The CDR3 spans 11 residues. The CDR3 loop reads CASATANEQYF. The CDR3 DNA reads as TGCGCCAGCGCGACAGCCAACGAGCAGTACTTC.

J is TRBJ2-5 and V is TRBV11-2; 10 nucleotides align to TRBD2. This CDR3 has 15 amino acids. The trim removed 6 bases at V and 3 bases at J, leaving 7 bases unmatched. Germline V lookup: CDR1 SGHAT, CDR2 FQNNGV. Here the CDR3 reads CASRPAGGPEETQYF. The CDR3 region has the DNA TGTGCCAGCAGACCAGCGGGGGGGCCGGAAGAGACCCAGTACTTC.

This chain joins TRBV7-2 and TRBJ1-2; tentatively, D is TRBD1 (6 bases). There are 17 residues in the CDR3. Trimming removed 0 bases from V and 7 bases from J, with 21 bases in between. Germline loops: CDR1 SGHTA, CDR2 FQGNSA. This CDR3 is CASSLAAQGRGLGGYTF. As DNA, the CDR3 is TGTGCCAGCAGCTTAGCGGCTCAGGGGCGCGGGTTGGGTGGCTACACCTTC.